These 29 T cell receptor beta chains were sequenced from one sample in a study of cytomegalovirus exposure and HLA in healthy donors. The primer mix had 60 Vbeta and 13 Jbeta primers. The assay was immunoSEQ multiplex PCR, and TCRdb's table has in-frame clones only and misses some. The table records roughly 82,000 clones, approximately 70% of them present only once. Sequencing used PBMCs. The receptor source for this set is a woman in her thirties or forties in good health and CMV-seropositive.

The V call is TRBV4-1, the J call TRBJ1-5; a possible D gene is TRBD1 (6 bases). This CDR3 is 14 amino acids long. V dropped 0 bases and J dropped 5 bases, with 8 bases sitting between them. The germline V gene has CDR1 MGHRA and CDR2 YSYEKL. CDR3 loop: CASSQEWTDQPQHF. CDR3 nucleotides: TGCGCCAGCAGCCAAGAATGGACAGATCAGCCCCAGCATTTT.

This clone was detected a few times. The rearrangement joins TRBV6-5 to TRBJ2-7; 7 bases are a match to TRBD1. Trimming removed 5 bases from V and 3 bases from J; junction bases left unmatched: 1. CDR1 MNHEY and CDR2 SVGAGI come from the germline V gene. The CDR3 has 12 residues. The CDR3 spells CASSNRGYEQYF. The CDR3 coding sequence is TGTGCCAGCAGTAACAGGGGCTACGAGCAGTACTTC.

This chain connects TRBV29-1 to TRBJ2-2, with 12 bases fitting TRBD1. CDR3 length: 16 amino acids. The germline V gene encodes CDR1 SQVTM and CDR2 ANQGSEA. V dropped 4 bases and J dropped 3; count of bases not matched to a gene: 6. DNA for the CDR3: TGCAGCGTTGCCGGGACAGGGGGCGATTACACCGGGGAGCTGTTTTTT. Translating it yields CSVAGTGGDYTGELFF.

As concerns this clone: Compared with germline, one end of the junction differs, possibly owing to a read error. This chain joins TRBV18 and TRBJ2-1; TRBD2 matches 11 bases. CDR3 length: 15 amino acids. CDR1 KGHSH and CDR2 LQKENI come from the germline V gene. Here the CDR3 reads CASSPPGLAALEQFF. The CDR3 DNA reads TGTGCCAGCTCTCCACCGGGACTAGCGGCACTTGAGCAGTTCTTC.

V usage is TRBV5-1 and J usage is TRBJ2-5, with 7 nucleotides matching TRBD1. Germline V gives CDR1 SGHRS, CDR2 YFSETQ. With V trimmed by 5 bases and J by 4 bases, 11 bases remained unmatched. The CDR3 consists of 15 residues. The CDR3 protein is CASRIPTGLVETQYF. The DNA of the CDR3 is TGCGCCAGCAGAATCCCGACAGGGTTGGTAGAGACCCAGTACTTC.

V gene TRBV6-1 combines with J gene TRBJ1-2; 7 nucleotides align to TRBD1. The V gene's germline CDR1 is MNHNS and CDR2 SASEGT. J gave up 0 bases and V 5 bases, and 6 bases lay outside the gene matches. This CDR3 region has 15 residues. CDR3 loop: CASSFDRDPNYGYTF. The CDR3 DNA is TGTGCCAGCAGTTTCGACAGGGATCCTAACTATGGCTACACCTTC.

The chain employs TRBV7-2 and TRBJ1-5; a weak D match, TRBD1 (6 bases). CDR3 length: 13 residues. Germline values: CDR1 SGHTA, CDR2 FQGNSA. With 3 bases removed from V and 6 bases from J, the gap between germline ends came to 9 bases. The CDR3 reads CASSLGAAQPQHF. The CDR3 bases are TGTGCCAGCAGCTTGGGGGCAGCTCAGCCCCAGCATTTT.

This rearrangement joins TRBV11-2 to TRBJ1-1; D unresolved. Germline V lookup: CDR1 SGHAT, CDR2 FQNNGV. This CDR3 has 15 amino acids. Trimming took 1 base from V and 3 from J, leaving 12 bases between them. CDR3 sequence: CASSLVSSLYTEAFF. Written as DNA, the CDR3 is TGTGCCAGCAGCTTAGTATCGTCTCTGTACACTGAAGCTTTCTTT.

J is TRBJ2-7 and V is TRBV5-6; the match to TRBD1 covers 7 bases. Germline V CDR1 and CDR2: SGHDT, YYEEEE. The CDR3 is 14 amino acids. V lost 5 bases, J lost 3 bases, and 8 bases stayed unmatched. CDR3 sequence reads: CASRRTGGVYEQYF. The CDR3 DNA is TGTGCCAGCAGGCGGACAGGAGGTGTCTACGAGCAGTACTTC.

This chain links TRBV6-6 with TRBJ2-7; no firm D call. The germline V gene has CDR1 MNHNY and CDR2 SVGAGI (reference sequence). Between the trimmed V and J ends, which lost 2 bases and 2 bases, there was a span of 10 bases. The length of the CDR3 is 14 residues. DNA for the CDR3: TGTGCCAGCAGTTACCTAGGTGGCACCTACGAGCAGTACTTC. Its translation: CASSYLGGTYEQYF.

The DNA of the CDR3 is TGTGCCAGCAGTTTGTGGCAGGGTGCATACGAGCAGTACTTC. Amino acids: CASSLWQGAYEQYF. This chain connects TRBV28 to TRBJ2-7; D possibly corresponds to TRBD1 (5 bases). Trimming pared 3 bases from V and 4 bases from J, leaving 13 bases between. CDR1 MDHEN and CDR2 SYDVKM come from the germline V gene. This CDR3 is 14 amino acids long. Complete variable domain (other parts from reference TRBV28 and TRBJ2-7): DVKVTQSSRYLVKRTGEKVFLECVQDMDHENMFWYRQDPGLGLRLIYFSYDVKMKEKGDIPEGYSVSREKKERFSLILESASTNQTSMYLCASSLWQGAYEQYFGPGTRLTVT.

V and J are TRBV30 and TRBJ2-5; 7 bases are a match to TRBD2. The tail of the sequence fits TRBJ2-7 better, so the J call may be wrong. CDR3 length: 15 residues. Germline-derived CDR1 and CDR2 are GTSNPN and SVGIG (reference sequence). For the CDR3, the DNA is TGTGCCTGGAGTAGGTGGGAGGGCCGCTTCTACGAGCAGTACTTC. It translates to CAWSRWEGRFYEQYF.

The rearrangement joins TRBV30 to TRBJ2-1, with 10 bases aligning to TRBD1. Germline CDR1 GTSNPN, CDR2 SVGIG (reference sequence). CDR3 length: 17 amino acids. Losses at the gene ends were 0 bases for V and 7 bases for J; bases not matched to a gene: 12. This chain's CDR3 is CAWSVLAGQGVRNEQFF. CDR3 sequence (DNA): TGTGCCTGGAGTGTACTCGCCGGACAGGGGGTAAGGAATGAGCAGTTCTTC.

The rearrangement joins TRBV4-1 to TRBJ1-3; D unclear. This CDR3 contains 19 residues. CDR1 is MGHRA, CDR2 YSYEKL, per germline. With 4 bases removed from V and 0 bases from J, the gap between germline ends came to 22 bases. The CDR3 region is CASSPSFRSDSGSGNTIYF. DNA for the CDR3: TGCGCCAGCAGCCCCTCTTTTCGGAGCGACTCTGGCTCTGGAAACACCATATATTTT.

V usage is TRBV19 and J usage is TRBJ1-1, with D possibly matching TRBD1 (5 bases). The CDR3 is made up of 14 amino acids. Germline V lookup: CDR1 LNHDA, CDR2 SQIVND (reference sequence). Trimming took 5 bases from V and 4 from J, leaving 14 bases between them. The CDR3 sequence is CASSATGGGTEAFF. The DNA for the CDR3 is TGTGCCAGTAGTGCAACGGGGGGGGGCACTGAAGCTTTCTTT.

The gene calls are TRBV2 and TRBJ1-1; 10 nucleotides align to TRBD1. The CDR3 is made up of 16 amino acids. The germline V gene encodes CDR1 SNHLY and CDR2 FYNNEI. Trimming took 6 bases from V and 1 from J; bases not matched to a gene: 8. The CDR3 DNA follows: TGTGCCAGCAGAGCAGTAGGGACAGGGGCGAACACTGAAGCTTTCTTT. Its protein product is CASRAVGTGANTEAFF.

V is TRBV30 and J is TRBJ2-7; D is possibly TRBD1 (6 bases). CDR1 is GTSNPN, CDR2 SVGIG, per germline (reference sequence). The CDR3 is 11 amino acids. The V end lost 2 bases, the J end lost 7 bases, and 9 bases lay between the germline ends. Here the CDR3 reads CAWSQGPEQYF. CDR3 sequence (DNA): TGTGCCTGGAGTCAGGGGCCGGAGCAGTACTTC.

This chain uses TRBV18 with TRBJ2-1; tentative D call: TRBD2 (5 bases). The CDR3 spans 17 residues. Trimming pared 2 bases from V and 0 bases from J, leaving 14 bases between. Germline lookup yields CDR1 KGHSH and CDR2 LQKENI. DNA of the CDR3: TGTGCCAGCTCACCAGATGGAGGCGGAAGCTCCTACAATGAGCAGTTCTTC. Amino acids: CASSPDGGGSSYNEQFF.

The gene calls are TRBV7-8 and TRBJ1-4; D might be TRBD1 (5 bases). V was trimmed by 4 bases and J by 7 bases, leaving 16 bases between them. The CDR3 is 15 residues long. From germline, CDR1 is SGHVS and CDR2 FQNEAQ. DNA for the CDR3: TGTGCCAGCAGCTCTACCGGGACTAAGGCTGAAAAACTGTTTTTT. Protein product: CASSSTGTKAEKLFF.

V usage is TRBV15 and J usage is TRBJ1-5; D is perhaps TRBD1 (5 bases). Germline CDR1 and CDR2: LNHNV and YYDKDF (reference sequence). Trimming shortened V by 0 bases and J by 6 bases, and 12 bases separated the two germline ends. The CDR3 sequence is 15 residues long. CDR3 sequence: CATSRDRGLGQPQHF. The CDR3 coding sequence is TGTGCCACCAGCAGAGATAGGGGTCTGGGTCAGCCCCAGCATTTT.

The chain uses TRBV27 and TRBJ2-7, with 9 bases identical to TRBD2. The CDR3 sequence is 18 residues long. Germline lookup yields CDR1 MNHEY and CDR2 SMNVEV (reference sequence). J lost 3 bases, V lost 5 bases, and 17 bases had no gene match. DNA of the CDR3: TGTGCCAGCAGTCCTACCTCGTTTGGACTAGCGTCCTTCTACGAGCAGTACTTC. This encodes CASSPTSFGLASFYEQYF.

CDR3 bases: TGTGCCAGTACCTCCGGGAGGCTCACAGATACGCAGTATTTT. Its translation: CASTSGRLTDTQYF. V usage is TRBV19 and J usage is TRBJ2-3, with TRBD2 matching 7 bases. Germline CDR1 and CDR2: LNHDA and SQIVND (reference sequence). V lost 7 bases to trimming and J lost 2 bases; unmatched junction nucleotides: 6. This CDR3 is 14 amino acids long.

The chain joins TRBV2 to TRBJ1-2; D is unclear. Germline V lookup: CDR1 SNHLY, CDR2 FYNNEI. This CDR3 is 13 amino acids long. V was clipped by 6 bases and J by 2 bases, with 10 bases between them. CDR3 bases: TGTGCCAGCAGCCATAGCCGAAACTATGGCTACACCTTC. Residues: CASSHSRNYGYTF.

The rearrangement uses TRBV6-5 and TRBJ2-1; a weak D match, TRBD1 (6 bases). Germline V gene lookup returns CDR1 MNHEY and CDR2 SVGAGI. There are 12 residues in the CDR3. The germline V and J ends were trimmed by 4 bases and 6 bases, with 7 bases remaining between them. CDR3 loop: CASSLTGNEQFF. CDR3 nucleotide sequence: TGTGCCAGCAGTTTGACAGGCAATGAGCAGTTCTTC.

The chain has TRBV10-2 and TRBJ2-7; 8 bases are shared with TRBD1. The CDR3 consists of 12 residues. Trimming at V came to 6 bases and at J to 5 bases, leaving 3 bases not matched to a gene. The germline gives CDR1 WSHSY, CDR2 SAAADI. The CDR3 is CASRDRVNEQYF. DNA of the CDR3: TGCGCCAGCAGGGACAGGGTAAACGAGCAGTACTTC.

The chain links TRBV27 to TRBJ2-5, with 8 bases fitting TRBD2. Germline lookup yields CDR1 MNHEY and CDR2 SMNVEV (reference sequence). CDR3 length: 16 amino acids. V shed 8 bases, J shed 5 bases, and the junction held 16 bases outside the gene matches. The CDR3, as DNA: TGTGCCAGCCTACGAAAAGGGGCGGGGGGCGCGGAGACCCAGTACTTC. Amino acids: CASLRKGAGGAETQYF.

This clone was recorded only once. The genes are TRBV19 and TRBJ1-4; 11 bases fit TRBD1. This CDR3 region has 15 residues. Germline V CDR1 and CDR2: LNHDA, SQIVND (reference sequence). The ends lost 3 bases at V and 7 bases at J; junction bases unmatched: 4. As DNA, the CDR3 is TGTGCCAGTAGTATTCTCGGGACAGGGGGTGAAAAACTGTTTTTT. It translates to CASSILGTGGEKLFF.

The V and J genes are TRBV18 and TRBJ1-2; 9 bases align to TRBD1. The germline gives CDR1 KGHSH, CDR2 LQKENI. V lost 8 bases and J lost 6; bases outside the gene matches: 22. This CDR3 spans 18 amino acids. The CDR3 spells CASRTSSFPGQGEHGYTF. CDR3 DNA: TGTGCCAGCCGCACCTCTTCCTTTCCGGGACAGGGAGAGCATGGCTACACCTTC. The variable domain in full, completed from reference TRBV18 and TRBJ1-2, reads NAGVMQNPRHLVRRRGQEARLRCSPMKGHSHVYWYRQLPEEGLKFMVYLQKENIIDESGMPKERFSAEFPKEGPSILRIQQVVRGDSAAYFCASRTSSFPGQGEHGYTFGSGTRLTVV.

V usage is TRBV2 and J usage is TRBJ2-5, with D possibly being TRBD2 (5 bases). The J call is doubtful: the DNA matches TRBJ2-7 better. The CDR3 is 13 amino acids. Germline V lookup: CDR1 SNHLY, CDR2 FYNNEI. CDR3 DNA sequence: TGTGCCAGCAGTGGAGGGTCATCCTACGAGCAGTACTTC. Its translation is CASSGGSSYEQYF.